Below, 32 T cell receptor beta chains from the same sample are listed, as sequenced in a study of T cell responses to AZD1222 COVID-19 vaccine. Some clones are missing from TCRdb's copy, which holds only in-frame ones; the method was immunoSEQ multiplex PCR. The table includes roughly 150,000 clones, about 89% detected once. Material: peripheral blood, obtained 28 days after the second AZD1222 dose. The receptor set was obtained from an adult who received the AZD1222 COVID-19 vaccine.

The chain employs TRBV5-1 and TRBJ2-5, with D hard to call. The CDR3 runs 15 residues. Deletions cut 0 bases from V and 5 bases from J, with 14 bases between. CDR1 SGHRS and CDR2 YFSETQ come from the germline V gene. CDR3 protein: CASSLAGRTDETQYF. In DNA form, the CDR3 reads TGCGCCAGCAGCTTGGCTGGCCGGACCGACGAGACCCAGTACTTC.

V is TRBV11-2 and J is TRBJ1-2, with 11 bases aligning to TRBD1. Germline CDR1 is SGHAT and CDR2 is FQNNGV. Trimming cost V 1 base and J 7 bases; bases outside gene matches: 8. This CDR3 is 16 amino acids long. CDR3 sequence reads: CASSLGPGTGGPGYTF. Here the CDR3 DNA reads TGTGCCAGCAGCTTAGGCCCCGGGACAGGGGGGCCTGGCTACACCTTC.

This clone was seen once. This chain uses TRBV28 with TRBJ1-1, with D unresolved. V lost 5 bases, J lost 3 bases, and 7 bases lay in between. This CDR3 is built from 12 residues. CDR1 is MDHEN, CDR2 SYDVKM, per germline. CDR3 loop: CASSTQHTEAFF. The CDR3 DNA sequence: TGTGCCAGCAGTACACAGCACACTGAAGCTTTCTTT.

This clone was observed a single time. The chain couples TRBV29-1 to TRBJ1-5, with TRBD1 matching over 8 bases. The CDR3 covers 14 residues. From germline, CDR1 is SQVTM and CDR2 ANQGSEA. V gave up 7 bases and J gave up 3 bases; unmatched junction bases: 8. CDR3 bases: TGCAGCGCTTCGACAGGGGTAAACAATCAGCCCCAGCATTTT. Translating gives CSASTGVNNQPQHF. Complete variable domain (other parts from reference TRBV29-1 and TRBJ1-5): SAVISQKPSRDICQRGTSLTIQCQVDSQVTMMFWYRQQPGQSLTLIATANQGSEATYESGFVIDKFPISRPNLTFSTLTVSNMSPEDSSIYLCSASTGVNNQPQHFGDGTRLSIL.

The chain uses TRBV6-6 and TRBJ1-6; 7 nucleotides agree with TRBD1. V trimming: 4 bases; J trimming: 6 bases; junction bases outside the gene matches: 3. Germline CDR1 MNHNY, CDR2 SVGAGI (reference sequence). The CDR3 runs to 14 residues. The CDR3 protein is CASSLTGTNSPLHF. CDR3 DNA: TGTGCCAGCAGTTTGACAGGGACTAATTCACCCCTCCACTTT.

The genes are TRBV19 and TRBJ2-3; a weak D match, TRBD2 (6 bases). CDR1 is LNHDA and CDR2 is SQIVND in the germline V gene (reference sequence). The CDR3 totals 13 residues. Trimming shortened V by 8 bases and J by 1 base, and 10 bases separated the two germline ends. CDR3 sequence: CASGPSGTDTQYF. CDR3 coding DNA: TGTGCCAGTGGGCCTAGCGGCACAGATACGCAGTATTTT.

The rearrangement uses TRBV12-3 or TRBV12-4 and TRBJ2-1; no definite D call. Trimming took off 7 bases at V and 0 bases at J, with 7 bases between the two ends. The CDR3 extends over 13 amino acids. The CDR3 nucleotides read TGTGCCAGCAACCCAAACTCCTACAATGAGCAGTTCTTC. This translates into CASNPNSYNEQFF.

V usage is TRBV6-5 and J usage is TRBJ2-7, with TRBD1 matching 7 bases. This CDR3 has 14 amino acids. Germline CDR1 reads MNHEY; CDR2 reads SVGAGI. V was pared by 6 bases and J by 1 base, with 6 bases of the junction left unmatched. The CDR3 reads CASRVTGKSYEQYF. In nucleotides, the CDR3 is TGTGCCAGCAGAGTGACAGGGAAATCCTACGAGCAGTACTTC.

The rearrangement joins TRBV7-9 to TRBJ2-5, with 7 nucleotides matching TRBD2. There are 15 residues in the CDR3. V trimming: 5 bases; J trimming: 3 bases; junction bases outside the gene matches: 9. CDR1 is SEHNR, CDR2 FQNEAQ, per germline (reference sequence). The CDR3 sequence: CASSLLGGGEETQYF. In DNA, the CDR3 is TGTGCCAGCAGCCTTCTTGGGGGGGGAGAAGAGACCCAGTACTTC.

The genes are TRBV7-3 and TRBJ2-3, with 9 bases that match TRBD1. The V and J ends lost 7 bases and 1 base, in that order; junction bases with no gene match: 18. Germline CDR1 reads SGHTA; CDR2 reads FQGTGA. This CDR3 has 19 amino acids. CDR3: CASIPQFIRQGGGTDTQYF. CDR3 nucleotides: TGTGCCAGCATCCCACAATTCATCAGACAGGGGGGGGGCACAGATACGCAGTATTTT.

The rearrangement uses TRBV7-8 and TRBJ2-5, with TRBD2 matching 8 bases. The CDR3 consists of 18 residues. Germline V gene data show CDR1 as SGHVS and CDR2 as FQNEAQ. V was pared by 3 bases and J by 1 base, with 13 bases of the junction left unmatched. The CDR3 bases are TGTGCCAGCAGCTTCTGGTCCGGAACGGGGGGGCTCCAAGAGACCCAGTACTTC. This sequence encodes CASSFWSGTGGLQETQYF. The full variable domain, completed using reference TRBV7-8 and TRBJ2-5, is GAGVSQSPRYKVAKRGQDVALRCDPISGHVSLFWYQQALGQGPEFLTYFQNEAQLDKSGLPSDRFFAERPEGSVSTLKIQRTQQEDSAVYLCASSFWSGTGGLQETQYFGPGTRLLVL.

This clone was seen a handful of times. The J gene is TRBJ1-1, the V gene TRBV3-1 (or the pseudogene TRBV3-2); 8 nucleotides line up with TRBD1. Germline CDR1 reads LGHDT; CDR2 reads YNNKEL (reference sequence). The V gene end was trimmed by 2 bases and the J gene end by 13 bases; junction bases not matched to a gene: 9. The CDR3 is made up of 13 amino acids. The CDR3 DNA sequence: TGTGCCAGCAGCCAAACCATGCAGGGGGCTAATTTCTTT. Its translation: CASSQTMQGANFF.

The chain links TRBV2 to TRBJ1-5; TRBD1 might be the D (5 bases). There are 15 residues in the CDR3. The germline V gene has CDR1 SNHLY and CDR2 FYNNEI. The V end lost 3 bases, the J end lost 0 bases, and 9 bases lay between the germline ends. The CDR3 loop is CASSDRRGSNQPQHF. DNA for the CDR3: TGTGCCAGCAGTGATAGGAGGGGTAGCAATCAGCCCCAGCATTTT.

V usage is TRBV12-5 and J usage is TRBJ2-7; D is unresolved. The CDR3 runs to 18 residues. The germline CDR1 and CDR2 sequences are LGHNT and FRNRAP. The V and J ends lost 2 bases and 2 bases respectively, with 22 bases between them. CDR3 DNA sequence: TGTGCTAGTGGTTTGACACCCAAAGGAGACGGCGGTCCCTACGAGCAGTACTTC. This sequence encodes CASGLTPKGDGGPYEQYF. Looking up the rest from reference TRBV12-5 and TRBJ2-7 gives the full variable domain: DARVTQTPRHKVTEMGQEVTMRCQPILGHNTVFWYRQTMMQGLELLAYFRNRAPLDDSGMPKDRFSAEMPDATLATLKIQPSEPRDSAVYFCASGLTPKGDGGPYEQYFGPGTRLTVT.

This clone is a singleton in its sample. The chain couples TRBV5-1 to TRBJ1-4; 7 bases match TRBD1. This CDR3 contains 15 residues. The junction had 6 bases not matched to a gene; V was cut back by 0 bases and J by 7 bases. Looked up from germline, CDR1 is SGHRS and CDR2 is YFSETQ. The CDR3 reads CASSLEGARREKLFF. The CDR3 bases are TGCGCCAGCAGCTTGGAGGGGGCGCGCCGTGAAAAACTGTTTTTT.

The chain couples TRBV5-1 to TRBJ1-2; D is perhaps TRBD1 (6 bases). From germline, CDR1 is SGHRS and CDR2 YFSETQ. V gave up 4 bases and J gave up 8 bases, with 21 bases separating them. The CDR3 totals 15 residues. CDR3 bases: TGCGCCAGCAGCAATGGACAGACCTATAACCGGGGCTACACCTTC. Translation: CASSNGQTYNRGYTF.

This sequence joins TRBV5-6 and TRBJ1-3, with 10 nucleotides matching TRBD1. After removal of 0 bases from V and 7 bases from J, the junction contained 4 bases not matched to a gene. Germline loops: CDR1 SGHDT, CDR2 YYEEEE. The CDR3 totals 15 residues. The CDR3 DNA reads TGTGCCAGCAGCTTGGGGACGGGACAGGGGAACACCATATATTTT. It specifies CASSLGTGQGNTIYF.

This sequence joins TRBV6-5 and TRBJ2-5, with D possibly matching TRBD2 (6 bases). Between the trimmed V and J ends, which lost 6 bases and 4 bases, there was a span of 9 bases. Germline assignment: CDR1 MNHEY and CDR2 SVGAGI. This CDR3 region has 12 residues. The CDR3 loop reads CASRGGGETQYF. The DNA of the CDR3 is TGTGCCAGCAGGGGGGGTGGAGAGACCCAGTACTTC.

The chain joins TRBV27 to TRBJ2-7; D ambiguous. CDR3 size: 14 residues. Trimming removed 5 bases from V and 2 bases from J, with 13 bases in between. CDR1 and CDR2 from the germline V gene are MNHEY and SMNVEV (reference sequence). The CDR3 region has the DNA TGTGCCAGCAGTCAGCGCGGCCGAACCTACGAGCAGTACTTC. Translated, it gives CASSQRGRTYEQYF.

The chain carries TRBV19 and TRBJ2-2, with TRBD2 matching 7 bases. Trimming removed 2 bases from V and 7 bases from J; junction bases left unmatched: 7. Germline CDR1 LNHDA, CDR2 SQIVND (reference sequence). The CDR3 has 15 amino acids. The CDR3 region is CASSIWGRASGELFF. Here the CDR3 DNA reads TGTGCCAGTAGTATATGGGGGAGGGCCAGCGGGGAGCTGTTTTTT. The whole variable domain, filled in from reference TRBV19 and TRBJ2-2, reads DGGITQSPKYLFRKEGQNVTLSCEQNLNHDAMYWYRQDPGQGLRLIYYSQIVNDFQKGDIAEGYSVSREKKESFPLTVTSAQKNPTAFYLCASSIWGRASGELFFGEGSRLTVL.

V is TRBV11-3 and J is TRBJ2-7, with D uncertain. Looked up from germline, CDR1 is SGHNT and CDR2 is YENEEA. This CDR3 spans 14 amino acids. The V end was cut by 2 bases, the J end by 0 bases, with 8 bases between. The CDR3 region has the DNA TGTGCCAGCAGCTTAACCGGAAACTCCTACGAGCAGTACTTC. This encodes CASSLTGNSYEQYF.

This sequence joins TRBV5-6 and TRBJ2-5; a weak D match, TRBD1 (5 bases). This CDR3 contains 16 residues. The V gene lost 0 bases and the J gene lost 5 bases, with 17 bases spanning the gap. Looked up from germline, CDR1 is SGHDT and CDR2 is YYEEEE. Written as DNA, the CDR3 is TGTGCCAGCAGCTTGGGGTTCGGGCAGGGAAAGGAGACCCAGTACTTC. Protein: CASSLGFGQGKETQYF.

The J gene is TRBJ1-2, the V gene TRBV2; D possibly corresponds to TRBD1 (5 bases). Germline CDR1 reads SNHLY; CDR2 reads FYNNEI. The CDR3 spans 14 residues. V dropped 3 bases and J dropped 3 bases, with 11 bases sitting between them. CDR3 amino acids: CASSEGSGHYGYTF. CDR3 sequence (DNA): TGTGCCAGCAGTGAGGGTTCAGGGCACTATGGCTACACCTTC. The whole variable domain, filled in from reference TRBV2 and TRBJ1-2, reads EPEVTQTPSHQVTQMGQEVILRCVPISNHLYFYWYRQILGQKVEFLVSFYNNEISEKSEIFDDQFSVERPDGSNFTLKIRSTKLEDSAMYFCASSEGSGHYGYTFGSGTRLTVV.

The chain recombines TRBV1 with TRBJ1-1. TRBV1 is noted as a pseudogene. This CDR3 region has 14 residues. The CDR3, as DNA: TGCACCAGCAGCCCGGGGGGGGGCAGAACTGAAGCTTTCTTT. Amino acid sequence: CTSSPGGGRTEAFF.

The J gene is TRBJ1-1, the V gene TRBV7-8; 12 nucleotides match TRBD1. The CDR3 is made up of 17 amino acids. V gave up 5 bases and J gave up 11 bases; unmatched junction bases: 18. From germline, CDR1 is SGHVS and CDR2 FQNEAQ. CDR3 in amino acids: CASSRGKRDRGPEMAFF. For the CDR3, the DNA is TGTGCCAGCAGCCGAGGGAAACGGGACAGGGGGCCCGAGATGGCTTTCTTT.

Turning to this clone: A read error may produce the germline difference seen at one junction end. The V and J genes are TRBV12-3 or TRBV12-4 and TRBJ2-1; TRBD2 matches 8 bases. The CDR3 is 12 amino acids. The CDR3 nucleotides are TGTGCCAGCAGCAACTACTTAGCGGGGTCGGTCTTC. This translates into CASSNYLAGSVF.

This clone was recorded only once. As DNA, the CDR3 is TGTGCCAGCAGCGCCCAGGGTCAGGCCGGCACTGAAGCTTTCTTT. This encodes CASSAQGQAGTEAFF. V gene TRBV7-8 combines with J gene TRBJ1-1, with a tentative D call TRBD1 (5 bases). This CDR3 region has 15 residues. Germline V lookup: CDR1 SGHVS, CDR2 FQNEAQ. Trimming stripped 5 bases from V and 4 bases from J, with 17 bases between.

The V call is TRBV6-5, the J call TRBJ1-1, with 9 bases aligning to TRBD1. This CDR3 contains 15 residues. Germline CDR1 MNHEY, CDR2 SVGAGI. V was pared by 4 bases and J by 3 bases, with 6 bases of the junction left unmatched. This CDR3 is CASSLQGAPDTEAFF. In DNA form, the CDR3 reads TGTGCCAGCAGTTTACAGGGGGCGCCCGACACTGAAGCTTTCTTT.

This chain links TRBV25-1 with TRBJ2-5; D is undetermined. Germline V gene data show CDR1 as MGHDK and CDR2 as SYGVNS. The ends were cut back, 8 bases at V and 4 bases at J, with 8 bases in the middle. The CDR3 extends over 11 amino acids. The CDR3 protein is CASGILETQYF. The CDR3 nucleotides read TGTGCCAGCGGCATTTTAGAGACCCAGTACTTC.

This clone has just one count. The V and J genes are TRBV2 and TRBJ1-5, with D uncertain. Germline CDR1 reads SNHLY; CDR2 reads FYNNEI. CDR3 length: 13 residues. Trimming removed 7 bases from V and 6 bases from J, with 13 bases in between. CDR3 amino acids: CASNEIRGQPQHF. CDR3 in DNA: TGTGCCAGCAATGAGATTCGGGGTCAGCCCCAGCATTTT.

This clone has just a few counts. The chain combines TRBV9 with TRBJ2-7; D might be TRBD2 (5 bases). V was clipped by 4 bases and J by 0 bases, with 17 bases between them. The CDR3 spans 16 residues. Germline V gene lookup returns CDR1 SGDLS and CDR2 YYNGEE. The CDR3 DNA sequence: TGTGCCAGCAGCCCCCCCTTCAACCTAGCCTCCTACGAGCAGTACTTC. This translates into CASSPPFNLASYEQYF. Using reference TRBV9 and TRBJ2-7 for the parts outside the CDR3, the full variable domain is DSGVTQTPKHLITATGQRVTLRCSPRSGDLSVYWYQQSLDQGLQFLIQYYNGEERAKGNILERFSAQQFPDLHSELNLSSLELGDSALYFCASSPPFNLASYEQYFGPGTRLTVT.

The table lists this clone with a count of one. The chain has TRBV11-3 and TRBJ2-3; D gene unclear. This CDR3 is built from 13 residues. Germline CDR1 reads SGHNT; CDR2 reads YENEEA. V was pared by 1 base and J by 5 bases, with 7 bases between. For the CDR3, the DNA is TGTGCCAGCAGCTTAGGTACGGTAGATACGCAGTATTTT. Amino acid sequence: CASSLGTVDTQYF.